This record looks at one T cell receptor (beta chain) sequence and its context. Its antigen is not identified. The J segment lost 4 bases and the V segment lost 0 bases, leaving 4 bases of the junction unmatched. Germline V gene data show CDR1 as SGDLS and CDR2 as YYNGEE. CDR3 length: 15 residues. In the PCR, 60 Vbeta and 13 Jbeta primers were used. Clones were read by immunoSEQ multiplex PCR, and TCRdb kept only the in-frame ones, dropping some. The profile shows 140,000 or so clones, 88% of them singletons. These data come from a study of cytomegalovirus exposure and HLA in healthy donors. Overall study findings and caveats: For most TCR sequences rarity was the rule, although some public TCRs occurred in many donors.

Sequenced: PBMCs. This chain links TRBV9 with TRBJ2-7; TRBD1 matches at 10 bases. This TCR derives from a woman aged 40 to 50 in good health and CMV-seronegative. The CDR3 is CASSVGGTGAYEQYF. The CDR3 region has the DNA TGTGCCAGCAGCGTAGGGGGGACAGGGGCGTACGAGCAGTACTTC.